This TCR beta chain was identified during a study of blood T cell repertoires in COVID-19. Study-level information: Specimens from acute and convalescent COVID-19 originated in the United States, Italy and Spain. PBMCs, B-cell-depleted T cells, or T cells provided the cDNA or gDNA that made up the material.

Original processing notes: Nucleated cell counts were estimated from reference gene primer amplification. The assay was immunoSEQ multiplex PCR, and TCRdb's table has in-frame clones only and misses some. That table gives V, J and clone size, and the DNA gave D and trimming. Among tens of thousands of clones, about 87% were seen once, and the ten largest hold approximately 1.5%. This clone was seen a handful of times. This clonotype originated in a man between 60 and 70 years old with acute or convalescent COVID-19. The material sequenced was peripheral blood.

CDR3 nucleotide sequence: TGTGCCAGCTCACCGGACGAGGGATTGGGCGGAAACACCATATATTTT. Protein product: CASSPDEGLGGNTIYF. The V gene is TRBV18, the J gene TRBJ1-3; D remains ambiguous. Trimming stripped 3 bases from V and 4 bases from J, with 16 bases between. Germline V gene lookup returns CDR1 KGHSH and CDR2 LQKENI. CDR3 size: 16 residues. Combining the CDR3 with reference TRBV18 and TRBJ1-3 gives the whole variable domain NAGVMQNPRHLVRRRGQEARLRCSPMKGHSHVYWYRQLPEEGLKFMVYLQKENIIDESGMPKERFSAEFPKEGPSILRIQQVVRGDSAAYFCASSPDEGLGGNTIYFGEGSWLTVV.